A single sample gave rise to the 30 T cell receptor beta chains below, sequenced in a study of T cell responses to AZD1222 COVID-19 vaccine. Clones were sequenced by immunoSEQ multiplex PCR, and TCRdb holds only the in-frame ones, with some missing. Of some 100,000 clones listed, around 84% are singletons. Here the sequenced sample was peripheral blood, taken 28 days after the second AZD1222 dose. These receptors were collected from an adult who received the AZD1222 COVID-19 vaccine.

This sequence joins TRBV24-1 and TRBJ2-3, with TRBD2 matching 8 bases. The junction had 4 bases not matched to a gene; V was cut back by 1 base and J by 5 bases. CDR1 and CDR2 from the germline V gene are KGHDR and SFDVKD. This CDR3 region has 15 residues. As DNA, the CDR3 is TGTGCCACCAGTGATTTACCGGGGGGGCAAGATACGCAGTATTTT. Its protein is CATSDLPGGQDTQYF.

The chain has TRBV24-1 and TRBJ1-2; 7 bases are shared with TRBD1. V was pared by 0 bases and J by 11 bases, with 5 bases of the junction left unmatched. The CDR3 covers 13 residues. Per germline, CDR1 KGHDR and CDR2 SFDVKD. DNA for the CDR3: TGTGCCACCAGTGATTTGGTAGGGGGCACGTACACCTTC. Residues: CATSDLVGGTYTF.

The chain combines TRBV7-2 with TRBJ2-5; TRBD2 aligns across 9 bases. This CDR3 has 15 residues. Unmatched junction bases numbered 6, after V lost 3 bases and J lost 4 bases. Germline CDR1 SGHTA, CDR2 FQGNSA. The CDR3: CASSFSGGPRETQYF. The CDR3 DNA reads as TGTGCCAGCAGCTTTAGCGGGGGCCCGAGAGAGACCCAGTACTTC.

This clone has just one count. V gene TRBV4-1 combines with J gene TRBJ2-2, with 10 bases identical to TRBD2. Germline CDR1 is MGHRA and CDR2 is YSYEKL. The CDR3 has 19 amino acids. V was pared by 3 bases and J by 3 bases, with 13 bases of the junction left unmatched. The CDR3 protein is CASSHLASPSGRYTGELFF. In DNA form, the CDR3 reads TGCGCCAGCAGCCACCTAGCGTCCCCTAGCGGGAGATACACCGGGGAGCTGTTTTTT.

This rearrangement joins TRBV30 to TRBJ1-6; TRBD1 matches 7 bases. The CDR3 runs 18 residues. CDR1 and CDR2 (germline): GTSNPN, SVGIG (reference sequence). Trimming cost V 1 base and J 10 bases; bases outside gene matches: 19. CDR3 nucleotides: TGTGCCTGGAGTGATCCCCGACGAAACAGGGGCCGGTGGTCACCCCTCCACTTT. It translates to CAWSDPRRNRGRWSPLHF.

The CDR3 loop reads CAISESWTGVNLPSGNTIYF. Written as DNA, the CDR3 is TGTGCCATCAGTGAATCATGGACAGGCGTTAACTTGCCCTCTGGAAACACCATATATTTT. The rearrangement joins TRBV10-3 to TRBJ1-3; 7 positions match TRBD1. Germline V gives CDR1 ENHRY, CDR2 SYGVKD. The CDR3 contains 20 residues. V gave up 3 bases and J gave up 0 bases; unmatched junction bases: 17.

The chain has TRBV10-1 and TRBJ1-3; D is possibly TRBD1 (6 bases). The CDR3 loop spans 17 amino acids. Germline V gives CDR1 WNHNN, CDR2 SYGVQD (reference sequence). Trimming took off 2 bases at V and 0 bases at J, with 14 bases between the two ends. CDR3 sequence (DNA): TGCGCCAGCAGTGAGCTAGGGGGGACTATCTCTGGAAACACCATATATTTT. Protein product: CASSELGGTISGNTIYF.

The CDR3 region is CASSDQGGWGYTF. DNA for the CDR3: TGTGCCAGCAGTGACCAGGGGGGATGGGGCTACACCTTC. The chain combines TRBV25-1 with TRBJ1-2, with TRBD1 identical over 7 bases. Germline V CDR1 and CDR2: MGHDK, SYGVNS. The CDR3 covers 13 residues. V lost 3 bases, J lost 8 bases, and 6 bases stayed unmatched.

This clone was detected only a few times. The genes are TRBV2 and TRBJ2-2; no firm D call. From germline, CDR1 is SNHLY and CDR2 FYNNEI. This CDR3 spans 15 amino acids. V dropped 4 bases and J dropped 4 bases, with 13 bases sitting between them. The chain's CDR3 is CASSASGSFTGELFF. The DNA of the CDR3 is TGTGCCAGCAGTGCTTCCGGGTCCTTCACCGGGGAGCTGTTTTTT. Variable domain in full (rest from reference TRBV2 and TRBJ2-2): EPEVTQTPSHQVTQMGQEVILRCVPISNHLYFYWYRQILGQKVEFLVSFYNNEISEKSEIFDDQFSVERPDGSNFTLKIRSTKLEDSAMYFCASSASGSFTGELFFGEGSRLTVL.

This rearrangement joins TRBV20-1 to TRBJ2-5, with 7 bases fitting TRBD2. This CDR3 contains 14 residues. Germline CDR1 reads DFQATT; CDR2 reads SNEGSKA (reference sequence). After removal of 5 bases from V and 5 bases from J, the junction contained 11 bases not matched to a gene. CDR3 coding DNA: TGCAGTGCTGGTGGGACTAAAAGTAGGGAGACCCAGTACTTC. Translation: CSAGGTKSRETQYF.

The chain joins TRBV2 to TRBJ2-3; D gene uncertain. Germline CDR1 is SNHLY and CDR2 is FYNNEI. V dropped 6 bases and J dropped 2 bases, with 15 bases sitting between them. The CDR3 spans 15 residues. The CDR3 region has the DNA TGTGCCAGCAGACTCTCAAGTTCCAACACAGATACGCAGTATTTT. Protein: CASRLSSSNTDTQYF.

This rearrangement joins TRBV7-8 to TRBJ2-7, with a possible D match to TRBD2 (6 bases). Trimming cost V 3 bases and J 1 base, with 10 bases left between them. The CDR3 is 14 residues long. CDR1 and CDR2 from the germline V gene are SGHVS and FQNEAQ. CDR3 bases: TGTGCCAGCAGCTTCCGGGACTGGTCCTACGAGCAGTACTTC. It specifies CASSFRDWSYEQYF.

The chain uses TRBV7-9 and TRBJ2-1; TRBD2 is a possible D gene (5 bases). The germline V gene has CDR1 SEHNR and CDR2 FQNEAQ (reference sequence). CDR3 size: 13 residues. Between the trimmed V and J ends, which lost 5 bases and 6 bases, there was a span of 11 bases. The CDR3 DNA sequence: TGTGCCAGCAGCGAAACGACTATCAATGAGCAGTTCTTC. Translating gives CASSETTINEQFF.

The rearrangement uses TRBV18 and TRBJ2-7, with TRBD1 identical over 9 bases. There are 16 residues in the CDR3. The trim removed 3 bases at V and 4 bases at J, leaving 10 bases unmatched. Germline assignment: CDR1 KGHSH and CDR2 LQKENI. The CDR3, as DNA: TGTGCCAGCTCACCCCTCACCGGGACAGGGACTTACGAGCAGTACTTC. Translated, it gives CASSPLTGTGTYEQYF.

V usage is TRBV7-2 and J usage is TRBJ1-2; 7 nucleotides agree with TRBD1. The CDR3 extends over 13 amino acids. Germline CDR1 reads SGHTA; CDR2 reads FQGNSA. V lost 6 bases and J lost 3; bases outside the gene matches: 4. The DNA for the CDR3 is TGTGCCAGCAGAACAACAGGGGACTATGGCTACACCTTC. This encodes CASRTTGDYGYTF.

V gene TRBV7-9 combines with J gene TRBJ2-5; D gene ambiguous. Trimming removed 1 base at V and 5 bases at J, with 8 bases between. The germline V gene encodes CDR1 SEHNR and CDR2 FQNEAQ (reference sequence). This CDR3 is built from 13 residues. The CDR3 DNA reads TGTGCCAGCAGCTTAGAAGTGGGGGAGACCCAGTACTTC. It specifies CASSLEVGETQYF.

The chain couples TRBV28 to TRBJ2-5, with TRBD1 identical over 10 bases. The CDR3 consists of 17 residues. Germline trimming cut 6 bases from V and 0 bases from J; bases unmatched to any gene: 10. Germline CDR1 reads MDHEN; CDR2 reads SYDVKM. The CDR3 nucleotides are TGTGCCAGCAGCCCACTCGCCGGGACAGGGGACCAAGAGACCCAGTACTTC. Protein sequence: CASSPLAGTGDQETQYF.

Here the CDR3 reads CASSPLPGPEYEQYF. In DNA, the CDR3 is TGTGCCAGCAGCCCCCTACCGGGACCAGAATACGAGCAGTACTTC. The chain has TRBV7-3 and TRBJ2-7, with D perhaps matching TRBD1 or TRBD2 (5 bases each). Trimming took off 5 bases at V and 4 bases at J, with 18 bases between the two ends. Germline V gives CDR1 SGHTA, CDR2 FQGTGA. This CDR3 is 15 amino acids long.

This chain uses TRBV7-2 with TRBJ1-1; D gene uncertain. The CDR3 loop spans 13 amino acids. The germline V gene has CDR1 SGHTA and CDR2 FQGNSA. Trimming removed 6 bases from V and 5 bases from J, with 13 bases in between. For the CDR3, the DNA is TGTGCCAGCAGACGCGGGTTGGGGACTGAAGCTTTCTTT. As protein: CASRRGLGTEAFF.

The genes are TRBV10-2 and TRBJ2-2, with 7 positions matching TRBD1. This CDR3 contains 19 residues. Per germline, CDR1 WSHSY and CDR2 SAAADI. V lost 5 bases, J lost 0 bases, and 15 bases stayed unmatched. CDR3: CASSRRRGRLPTNTGELFF. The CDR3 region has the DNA TGCGCCAGCAGTCGGCGAAGGGGGCGCCTCCCTACGAACACCGGGGAGCTGTTTTTT.

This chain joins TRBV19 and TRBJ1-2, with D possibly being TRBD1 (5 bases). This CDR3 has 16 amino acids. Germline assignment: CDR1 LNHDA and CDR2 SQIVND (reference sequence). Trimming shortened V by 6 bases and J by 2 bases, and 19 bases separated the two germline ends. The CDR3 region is CASRDIRRGTNYGYTF. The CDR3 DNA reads TGTGCCAGTAGAGATATCAGAAGGGGCACAAACTATGGCTACACCTTC.

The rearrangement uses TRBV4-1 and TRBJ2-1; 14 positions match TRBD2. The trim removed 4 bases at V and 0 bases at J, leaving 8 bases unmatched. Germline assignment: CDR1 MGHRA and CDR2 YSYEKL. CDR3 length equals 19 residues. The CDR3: CASSPIGTSGGSSYNEQFF. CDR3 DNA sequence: TGCGCCAGCAGCCCTATAGGGACTAGCGGGGGAAGCTCCTACAATGAGCAGTTCTTC.

This CDR3 reads CASSAQGDTEAFF. CDR3 DNA sequence: TGTGCCAGCAGCGCCCAGGGTGACACTGAAGCTTTCTTT. V and J are TRBV9 and TRBJ1-1, with TRBD1 as a possible D gene (5 bases). V was pared by 3 bases and J by 3 bases, with 9 bases between. Germline V gene lookup returns CDR1 SGDLS and CDR2 YYNGEE. This CDR3 is 13 amino acids long.

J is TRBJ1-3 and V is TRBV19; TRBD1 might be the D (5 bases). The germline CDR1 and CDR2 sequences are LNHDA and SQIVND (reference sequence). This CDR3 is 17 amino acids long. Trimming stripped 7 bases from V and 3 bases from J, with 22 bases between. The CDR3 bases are TGTGCCAGTAACCTATACGTCCAGGGATCGGTTGGAAACACCATATATTTT. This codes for CASNLYVQGSVGNTIYF. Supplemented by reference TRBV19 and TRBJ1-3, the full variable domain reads DGGITQSPKYLFRKEGQNVTLSCEQNLNHDAMYWYRQDPGQGLRLIYYSQIVNDFQKGDIAEGYSVSREKKESFPLTVTSAQKNPTAFYLCASNLYVQGSVGNTIYFGEGSWLTVV.

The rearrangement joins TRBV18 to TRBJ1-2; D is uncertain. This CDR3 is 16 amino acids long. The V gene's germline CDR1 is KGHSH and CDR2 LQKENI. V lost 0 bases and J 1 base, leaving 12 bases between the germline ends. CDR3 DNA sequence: TGTGCCAGCTCACCACCGGTGGACGCAGTTAACTATGGCTACACCTTC. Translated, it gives CASSPPVDAVNYGYTF. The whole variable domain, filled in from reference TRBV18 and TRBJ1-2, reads NAGVMQNPRHLVRRRGQEARLRCSPMKGHSHVYWYRQLPEEGLKFMVYLQKENIIDESGMPKERFSAEFPKEGPSILRIQQVVRGDSAAYFCASSPPVDAVNYGYTFGSGTRLTVV.

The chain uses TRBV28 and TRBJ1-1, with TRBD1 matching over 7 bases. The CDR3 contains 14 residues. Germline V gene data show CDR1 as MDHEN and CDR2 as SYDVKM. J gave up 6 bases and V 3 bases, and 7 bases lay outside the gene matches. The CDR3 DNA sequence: TGTGCCAGCAGTTTCGACAGGGTCTTCCCTGAAGCTTTCTTT. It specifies CASSFDRVFPEAFF.

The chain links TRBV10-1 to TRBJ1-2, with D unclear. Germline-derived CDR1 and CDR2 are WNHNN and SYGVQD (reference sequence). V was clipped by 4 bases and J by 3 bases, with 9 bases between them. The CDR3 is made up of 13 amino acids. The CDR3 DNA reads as TGCGCCAGCAGTGGGAACACCGACTATGGCTACACCTTC. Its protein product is CASSGNTDYGYTF.

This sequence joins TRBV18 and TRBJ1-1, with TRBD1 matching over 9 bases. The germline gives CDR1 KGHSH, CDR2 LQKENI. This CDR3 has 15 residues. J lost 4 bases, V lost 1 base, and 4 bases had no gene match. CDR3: CASSPRDRDGTEAFF. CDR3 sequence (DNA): TGTGCCAGCTCACCACGGGACAGGGATGGCACTGAAGCTTTCTTT.

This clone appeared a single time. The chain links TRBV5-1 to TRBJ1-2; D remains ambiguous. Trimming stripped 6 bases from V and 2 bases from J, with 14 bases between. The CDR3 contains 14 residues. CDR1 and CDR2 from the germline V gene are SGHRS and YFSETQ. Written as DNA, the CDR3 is TGCGCCAGCACCTTTGGGGTGTCAAACTATGGCTACACCTTC. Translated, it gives CASTFGVSNYGYTF.

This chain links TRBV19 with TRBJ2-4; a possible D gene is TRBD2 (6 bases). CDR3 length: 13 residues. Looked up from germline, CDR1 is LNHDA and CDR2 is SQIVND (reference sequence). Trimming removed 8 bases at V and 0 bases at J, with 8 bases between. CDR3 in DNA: TGTGCCAGTGCGGGACTAGCCAAAAACATTCAGTACTTC. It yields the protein CASAGLAKNIQYF. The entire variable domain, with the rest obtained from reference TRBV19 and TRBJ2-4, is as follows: DGGITQSPKYLFRKEGQNVTLSCEQNLNHDAMYWYRQDPGQGLRLIYYSQIVNDFQKGDIAEGYSVSREKKESFPLTVTSAQKNPTAFYLCASAGLAKNIQYFGAGTRLSVL.